This paragraph covers one TCR beta chain sequence. Its specificity is not known. cDNA synthesis used the whole RNA isolate, giving expressed TCRB sequences. Method: immunoSEQ multiplex PCR; TCRdb's copy keeps in-frame clones and lacks some. Of over 500,000 clones in the sample, roughly 16% were seen once. Researchers reported sorting CD4+ naive, central memory, regulatory and stem cell-like memory cells via CD45RO/CCR7/CD25/CD127/CD95/CD27. This specimen comes from a study of beta chain features in type 1 diabetes. The germline gives CDR1 MGHDK, CDR2 SYGVNS. Trimming removed 8 bases at V and 12 bases at J, with 19 bases between. This CDR3 contains 12 residues. Findings and caveats of the study: People with Type 1 diabetes carried modestly yet significantly shorter TCRB CDR3s in all four CD4+ subsets.

This TCR was recovered from a man younger than 35 in good health. J is TRBJ1-1 and V is TRBV25-1; TRBD1 might be the D (6 bases). Sequencing was performed on naive CD4+ T cells from blood. CDR3 region: CASRGQHLEPFF. In nucleotides, the CDR3 is TGTGCCAGCCGTGGACAGCACCTCGAGCCTTTCTTT.